This record looks at one T cell receptor beta chain sequence and its context. Its antigen is unknown. The PCR had 60 Vbeta and 13 Jbeta primers. Sequencing was performed with immunoSEQ multiplex PCR; in TCRdb, only in-frame clones are kept and a portion is missing. The top ten hold over 25% of the sample, which has 95,000 to 150,000 clones, approximately 76% seen once. This entry comes from a study of cytomegalovirus exposure and HLA in healthy donors. Findings of the study overall: By a later analysis, the bulk of CMV-associated TCR beta chains appeared HLA-restricted. Certain indistinguishable V segments, among them TRBV6-2 and TRBV6-3, were excluded. An apparent linkage of common viral pathogens to several of the most significant clusters emerged in a later analysis.

At the time of sampling, donors were nominally healthy, though unrecorded immune exposures were likely. The length of the CDR3 is 23 residues. Germline V gives CDR1 SGHRS, CDR2 YFSETQ. V lost 4 bases to trimming and J lost 3 bases; unmatched junction nucleotides: 30. The sample consisted of PBMCs. This chain links TRBV5-1 with TRBJ2-7; 11 bases line up with TRBD2. The TCR originated in a man aged 55 to 70 in good health and CMV-seropositive. The CDR3 region has the DNA TGCGCCAGCAGCCCATCCGGGACTAGCGGAGGAGGAAGGTATGCATGGACCTACTACGAGCAGTACTTC. Encoded protein: CASSPSGTSGGGRYAWTYYEQYF.